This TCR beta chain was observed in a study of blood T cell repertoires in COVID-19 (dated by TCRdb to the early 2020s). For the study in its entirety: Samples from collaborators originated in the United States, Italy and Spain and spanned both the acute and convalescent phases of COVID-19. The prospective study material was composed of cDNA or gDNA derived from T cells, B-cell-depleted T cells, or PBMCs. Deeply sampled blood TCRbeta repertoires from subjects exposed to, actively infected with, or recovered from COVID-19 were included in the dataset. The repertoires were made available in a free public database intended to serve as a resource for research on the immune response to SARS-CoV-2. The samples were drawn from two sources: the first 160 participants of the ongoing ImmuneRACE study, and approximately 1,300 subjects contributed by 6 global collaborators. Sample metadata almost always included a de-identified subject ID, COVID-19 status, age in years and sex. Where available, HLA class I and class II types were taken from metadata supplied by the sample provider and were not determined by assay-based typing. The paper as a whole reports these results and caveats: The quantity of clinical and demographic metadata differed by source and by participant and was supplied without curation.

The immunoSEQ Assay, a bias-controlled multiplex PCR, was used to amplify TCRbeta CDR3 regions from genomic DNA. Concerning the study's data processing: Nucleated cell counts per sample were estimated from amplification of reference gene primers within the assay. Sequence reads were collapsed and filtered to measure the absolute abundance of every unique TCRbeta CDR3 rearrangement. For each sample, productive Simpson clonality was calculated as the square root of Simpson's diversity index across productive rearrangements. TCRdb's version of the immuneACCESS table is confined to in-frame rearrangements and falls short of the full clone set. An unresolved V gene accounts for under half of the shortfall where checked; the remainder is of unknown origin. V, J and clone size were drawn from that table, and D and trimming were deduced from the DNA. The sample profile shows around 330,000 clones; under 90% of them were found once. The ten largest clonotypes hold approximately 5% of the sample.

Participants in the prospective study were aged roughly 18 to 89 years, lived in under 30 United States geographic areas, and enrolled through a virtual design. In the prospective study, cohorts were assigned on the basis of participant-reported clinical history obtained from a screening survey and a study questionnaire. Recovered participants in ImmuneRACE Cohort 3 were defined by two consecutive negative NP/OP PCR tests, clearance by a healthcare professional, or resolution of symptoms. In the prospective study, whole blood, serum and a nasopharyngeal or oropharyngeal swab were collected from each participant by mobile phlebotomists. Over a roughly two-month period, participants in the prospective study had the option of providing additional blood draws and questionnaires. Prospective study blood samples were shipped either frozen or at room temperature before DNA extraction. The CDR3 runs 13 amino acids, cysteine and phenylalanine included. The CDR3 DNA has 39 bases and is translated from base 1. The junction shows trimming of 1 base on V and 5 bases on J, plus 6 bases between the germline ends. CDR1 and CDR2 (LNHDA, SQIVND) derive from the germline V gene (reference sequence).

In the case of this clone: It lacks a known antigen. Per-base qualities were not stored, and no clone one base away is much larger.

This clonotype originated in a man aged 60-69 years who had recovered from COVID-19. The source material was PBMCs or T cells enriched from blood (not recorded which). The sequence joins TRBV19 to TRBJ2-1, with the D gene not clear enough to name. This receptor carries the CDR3 CASSIGSDNEQFF. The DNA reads TGTGCCAGTAGTATAGGTTCGGACAATGAGCAGTTCTTC.